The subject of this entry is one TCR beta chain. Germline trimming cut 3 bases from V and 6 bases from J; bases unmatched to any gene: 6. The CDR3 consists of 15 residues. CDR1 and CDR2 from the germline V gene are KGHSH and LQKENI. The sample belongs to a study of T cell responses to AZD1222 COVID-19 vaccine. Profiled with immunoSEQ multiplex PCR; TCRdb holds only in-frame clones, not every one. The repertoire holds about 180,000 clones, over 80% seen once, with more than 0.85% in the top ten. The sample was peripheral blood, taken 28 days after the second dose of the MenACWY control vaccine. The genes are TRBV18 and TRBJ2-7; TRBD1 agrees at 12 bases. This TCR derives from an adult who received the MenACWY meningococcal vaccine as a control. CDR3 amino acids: CASSPLGQGAGEQYF. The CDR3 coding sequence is TGTGCCAGCTCACCCCTGGGACAGGGGGCAGGCGAGCAGTACTTC.